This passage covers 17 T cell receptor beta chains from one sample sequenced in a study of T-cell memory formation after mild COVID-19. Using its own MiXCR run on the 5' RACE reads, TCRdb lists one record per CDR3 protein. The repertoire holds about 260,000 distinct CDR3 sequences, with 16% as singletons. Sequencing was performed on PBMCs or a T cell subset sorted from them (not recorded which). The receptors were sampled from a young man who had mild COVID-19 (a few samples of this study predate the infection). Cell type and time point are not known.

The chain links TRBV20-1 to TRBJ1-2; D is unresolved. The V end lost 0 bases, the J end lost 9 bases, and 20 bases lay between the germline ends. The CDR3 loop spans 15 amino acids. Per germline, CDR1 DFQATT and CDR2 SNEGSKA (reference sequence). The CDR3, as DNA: TGCAGTGCTAGAGACCCCTGGAGGATAACTATGAGCTACACCTTC. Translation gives CSARDPWRITMSYTF.

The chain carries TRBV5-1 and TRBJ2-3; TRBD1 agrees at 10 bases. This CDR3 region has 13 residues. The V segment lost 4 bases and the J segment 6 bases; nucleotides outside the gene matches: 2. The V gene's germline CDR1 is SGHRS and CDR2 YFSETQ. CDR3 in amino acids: CASSVGQGDTQYF. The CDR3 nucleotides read TGCGCCAGCAGCGTGGGACAGGGGGATACGCAGTATTTT.

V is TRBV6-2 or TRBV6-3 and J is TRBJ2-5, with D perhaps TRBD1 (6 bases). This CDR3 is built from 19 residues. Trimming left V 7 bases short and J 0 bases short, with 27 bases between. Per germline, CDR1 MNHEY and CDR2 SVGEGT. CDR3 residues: CASTRGDMALPGYQETQYF. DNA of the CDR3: TGTGCCAGCACCAGAGGGGACATGGCTCTCCCCGGCTACCAAGAGACCCAGTACTTC.

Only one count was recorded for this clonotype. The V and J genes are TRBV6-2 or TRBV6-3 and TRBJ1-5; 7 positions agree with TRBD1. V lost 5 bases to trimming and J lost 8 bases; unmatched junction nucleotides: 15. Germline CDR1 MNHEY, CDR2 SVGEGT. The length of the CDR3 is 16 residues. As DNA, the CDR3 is TGTGCCAGCAGTCAGGGCTACAGGGGCCGGTGGGAGCCCCAGCATTTT. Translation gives CASSQGYRGRWEPQHF.

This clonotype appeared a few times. The CDR3 bases are TGTGCCAGCAGCCCGGAAAGCGATGAGCAGTTCTTC. It specifies CASSPESDEQFF. The J gene is TRBJ2-1, the V gene TRBV5-4; D remains ambiguous. V dropped 4 bases and J dropped 8 bases, with 10 bases sitting between them. Germline V gives CDR1 SGHNT, CDR2 YYREEE (reference sequence). The CDR3 runs to 12 residues.

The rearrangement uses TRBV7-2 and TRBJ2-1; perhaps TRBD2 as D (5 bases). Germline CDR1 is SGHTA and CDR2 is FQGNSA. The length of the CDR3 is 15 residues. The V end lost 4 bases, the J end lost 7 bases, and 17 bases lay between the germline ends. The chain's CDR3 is CASSSPSHGRNEQFF. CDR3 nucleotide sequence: TGTGCCAGCAGCTCCCCTAGCCACGGCAGGAATGAGCAGTTCTTC. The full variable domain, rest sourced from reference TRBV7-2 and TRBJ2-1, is GAGVSQSPSNKVTEKGKDVELRCDPISGHTALYWYRQSLGQGLEFLIYFQGNSAPDKSGLPSDRFSAERTGGSVSTLTIQRTQQEDSAVYLCASSSPSHGRNEQFFGPGTRLTVL.

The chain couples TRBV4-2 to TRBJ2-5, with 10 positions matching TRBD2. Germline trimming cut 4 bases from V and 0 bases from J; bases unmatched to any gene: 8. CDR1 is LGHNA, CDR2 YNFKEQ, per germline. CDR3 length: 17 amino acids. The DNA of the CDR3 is TGTGCCAGCAGCCCGTTGGATAGCGGGGGGAACCAAGAGACCCAGTACTTC. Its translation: CASSPLDSGGNQETQYF.

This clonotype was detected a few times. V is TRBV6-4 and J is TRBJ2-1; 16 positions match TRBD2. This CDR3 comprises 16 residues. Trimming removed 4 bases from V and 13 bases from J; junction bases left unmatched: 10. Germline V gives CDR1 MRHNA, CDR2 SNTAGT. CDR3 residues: CASSAGTSGGAQAQFF. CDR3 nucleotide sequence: TGTGCCAGCAGTGCCGGGACTAGCGGGGGGGCCCAAGCTCAGTTCTTC.

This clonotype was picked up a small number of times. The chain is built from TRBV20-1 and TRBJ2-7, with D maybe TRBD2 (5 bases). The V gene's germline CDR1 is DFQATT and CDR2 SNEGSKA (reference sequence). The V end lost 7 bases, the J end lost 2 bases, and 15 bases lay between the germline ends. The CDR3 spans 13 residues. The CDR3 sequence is CSVGRTTTYEQYV. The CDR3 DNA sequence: TGCAGTGTAGGGCGCACGACTACCTACGAGCAGTACGTC.

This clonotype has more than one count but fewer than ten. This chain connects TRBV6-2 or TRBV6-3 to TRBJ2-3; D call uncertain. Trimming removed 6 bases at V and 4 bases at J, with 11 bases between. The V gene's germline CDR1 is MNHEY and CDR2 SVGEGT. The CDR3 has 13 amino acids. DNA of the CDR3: TGTGCCAGCAGAAGGGTTGTTCCAGATACGCAGTATTTT. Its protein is CASRRVVPDTQYF.

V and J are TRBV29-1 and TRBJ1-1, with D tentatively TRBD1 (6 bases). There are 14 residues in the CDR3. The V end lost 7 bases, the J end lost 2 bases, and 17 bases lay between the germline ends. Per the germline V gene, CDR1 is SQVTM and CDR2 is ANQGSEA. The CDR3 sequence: CSATRQVKNTEAFF. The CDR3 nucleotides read TGCAGCGCTACGAGACAGGTGAAAAACACTGAAGCTTTCTTT.

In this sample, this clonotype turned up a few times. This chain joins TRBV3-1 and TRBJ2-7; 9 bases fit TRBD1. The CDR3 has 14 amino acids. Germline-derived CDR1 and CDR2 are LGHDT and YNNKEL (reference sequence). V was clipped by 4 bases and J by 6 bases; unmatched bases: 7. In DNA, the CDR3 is TGTGCCAGCAGCCCCCCCGGGACAGGGTCCGAGCAGTACTTC. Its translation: CASSPPGTGSEQYF.

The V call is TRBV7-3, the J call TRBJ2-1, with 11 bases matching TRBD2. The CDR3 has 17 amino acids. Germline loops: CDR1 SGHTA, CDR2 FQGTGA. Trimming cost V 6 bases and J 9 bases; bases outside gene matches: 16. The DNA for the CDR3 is TGTGCCAGCAGTCAAAGAGCGTTCGGGCTAGCGGGGGGTGAGCAGTTCTTC. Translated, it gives CASSQRAFGLAGGEQFF.

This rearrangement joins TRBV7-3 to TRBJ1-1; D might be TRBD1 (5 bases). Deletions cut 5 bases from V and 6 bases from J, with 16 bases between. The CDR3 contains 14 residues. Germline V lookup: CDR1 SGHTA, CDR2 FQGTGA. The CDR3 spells CASSTGGGLAEAFF. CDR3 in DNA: TGTGCCAGCAGCACGGGGGGAGGGCTCGCTGAAGCTTTCTTT.

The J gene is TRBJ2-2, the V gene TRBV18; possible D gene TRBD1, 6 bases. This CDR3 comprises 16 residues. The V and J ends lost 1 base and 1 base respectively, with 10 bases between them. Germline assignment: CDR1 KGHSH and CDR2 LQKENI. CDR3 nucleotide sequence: TGTGCCAGCTCACCACTTCGACAGGAGAACACCGGGGAGCTGTTTTTT. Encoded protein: CASSPLRQENTGELFF.

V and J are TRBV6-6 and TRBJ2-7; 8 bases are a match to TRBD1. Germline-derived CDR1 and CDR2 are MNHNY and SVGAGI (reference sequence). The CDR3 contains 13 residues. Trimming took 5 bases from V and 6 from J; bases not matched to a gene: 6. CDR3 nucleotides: TGTGCCAGCAGTAGCTCCGGGACAGGCGAGCAGTACGTC. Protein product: CASSSSGTGEQYV.

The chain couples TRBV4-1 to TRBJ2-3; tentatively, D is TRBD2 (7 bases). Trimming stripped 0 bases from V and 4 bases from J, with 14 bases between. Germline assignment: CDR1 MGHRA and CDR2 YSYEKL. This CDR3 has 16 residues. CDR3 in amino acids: CASSQDGGAYPDTQYF. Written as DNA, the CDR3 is TGCGCCAGCAGCCAAGATGGGGGGGCGTACCCAGATACGCAGTATTTT.